This T cell receptor beta chain was captured by sequencing in a study of sequential checkpoint blockade in melanoma (dated by TCRdb to the late 2010s). With regard to the full study: Patients were assigned by 1:1 randomization to either first-line nivolumab followed by ipilimumab (arm A) or ipilimumab followed by nivolumab (arm B). Both trial sequences were followed by maintenance nivolumab. Summary of the overall study and its limitations: The response-prediction model combining TCR metrics and mutation burden needs validation in larger, independent patient cohorts.

TCRbeta CDR3 regions were immunosequenced from genomic DNA with the immunoSEQ Assay. Genomic DNA was amplified by bias-controlled multiplex PCR before high-throughput sequencing. The authors' pipeline ran thus. To quantify the absolute abundance of each unique TCRbeta CDR3 region, the sequences were collapsed and filtered. Clonality was defined as 1 minus Pielou's evenness and was calculated using productive rearrangements only. A previously published method was used to identify clones with significantly greater frequencies in on-treatment samples than in baseline samples. Drawn from immuneACCESS, this table holds only the in-frame rearrangements with V and J called that TCRdb kept. Clones are partly lost; checked studies trace under half to an unresolved V gene and leave the rest unexplained. For V, J and clone size, that table is used; D and trimming come from the DNA. The sample records some 22,000 clones, roughly 80% of which are singletons. The ten largest clones take up roughly a tenth of the sample.

Regarding this clone: Its antigen specificity is not known. Nothing much larger sits one base from this clone, and base qualities are not available.

Per the publication, the treatment or condition label means: randomized to nivolumab then ipilimumab (arm A) or the reverse (arm B). None of the patients in the trial had previously been given DNA-damaging chemotherapy. On a FACS Aria II flow cytometer, live CD3+CD8+ cells that were negative for CD19 and CD56 were sorted from thawed PBMCs. Samples came from patients with melanoma in CheckMate 064, a randomized, open-label phase II trial of sequential checkpoint blockade. Peripheral blood mononuclear cells were collected by leukapheresis, purified using Ficoll-Paque, and frozen in human serum containing about 10% DMSO. Immediately after sorting, the purity of sorted blood CD3+CD8+ cells was verified to be >95%, after which DNA was extracted. Material: CD8+ T cells sorted from blood (inferred from file names), obtained from a patient given nivolumab and ipilimumab in sequence. The sequence derives from a human donor with melanoma.

The DNA sequence is TGTGCCAGCAGCTTAGTAGAGGAGCTGTTTTTT. Its product reads: CASSLVEELFF. This sequence uses TRBV7-9 and TRBJ2-2; the D gene is not confidently resolved. The CDR3 runs 11 residues from the cysteine to the phenylalanine. Only the CDR3 region is kept as DNA, spanning 33 bases read in frame from base 1. Trimming removed 1 base from V and 10 bases from J, leaving 4 bases between the germline ends. Via the germline V gene (reference sequence), CDR1 is SEHNR and CDR2 FQNEAQ.